A selection of T cell receptor beta chains follows, all from one sample in a study of regulatory T cells in long-lasting Graves disease. TCRdb redid the calling of the multiplex PCR reads with MiXCR, one entry per CDR3 protein. In the table there are 370,000 or so distinct CDR3 sequences, under 20% of which are singletons. These same records also appear under a second study, on T cells in Graves' hyperthyroidism and ophthalmopathy.

Here the sequenced sample was peripheral blood mononuclear cells (PBMCs), taken at new diagnosis, from a patient treated with antithyroid drugs. Every receptor here comes from a woman younger than 35 with Graves disease. The CDR3 runs from the conserved cysteine through the conserved F or W. The D gene is left open where the match is weak. Expanded clones get a size class; other rows say once, few or many, or leave the size out.

d_call	v_call	clone_size	j_call	cdr3_nt	cdr3_aa
-	TRBV29-1	-	TRBJ2-2	TGCAGCGTTGAGGTGGGGGCGAGCGGGGAGCTGTTTTTT	CSVEVGASGELFF
TRBD2	TRBV5-1	many	TRBJ2-7	TGCGCCAGCAGTGGGCTAGCGGGGGACTACGAGCAGTACTTC	CASSGLAGDYEQYF
-	TRBV28	many	TRBJ2-7	TGTGCCAGCAGAGAAAATTACGAGCAGTACTTC	CASRENYEQYF
TRBD2	TRBV18	many	TRBJ2-5	TGTGCCAGCTCACGCTCTAGCGGGGGAAACCAAGAGACCCAGTACTTC	CASSRSSGGNQETQYF
-	TRBV3-1	-	TRBJ2-1	TGTGCCAGCAGCCAAGGGGACCCCGGGAATGAGCAGTTCTTC	CASSQGDPGNEQFF
-	TRBV2	many	TRBJ1-1	TGTGCCAGCCAGACTAACACTGAAGCTTTCTTT	CASQTNTEAFF
-	TRBV2	many	TRBJ2-2	TGTGCCAGCAGTGATCGACAGGCGGGGTTCGGGGAGCTGTTTTTT	CASSDRQAGFGELFF
TRBD1	TRBV28	many	TRBJ2-7	TGTGCCAGCAGTGGGACAGGGATAGCGTACGAGCAGTACTTC	CASSGTGIAYEQYF
TRBD1	TRBV30	many	TRBJ2-1	TGTGCCTGGAGTGTAGACAGGGGGCTATACAATGAGCAGTTCTTC	CAWSVDRGLYNEQFF
-	TRBV28	few	TRBJ1-6	TGTGCCAGCAGTCGACCTCCTCCACCCCTCCACTTT	CASSRPPPPLHF
TRBD1	TRBV11-3	many	TRBJ2-7	TGTGCCAGCAGCTTACCGGGACAGGGGGACGAGCAGTACTTC	CASSLPGQGDEQYF
-	TRBV4-1	-	TRBJ1-4	TGCGCCAGCAGCCAAGATCTGATTAATGAAAAACTGTTTTTT	CASSQDLINEKLFF
-	TRBV19	-	TRBJ2-7	TGTGCCAGTAGAGAAGGCCAGGGACACAACTACGAGCAGTACTTC	CASREGQGHNYEQYF
-	TRBV12-3/TRBV12-4	few	TRBJ1-5	TGTGCCAGCACCCATCAGGAGGGATTCGGCAATCAGCCCCAGCATTTT	CASTHQEGFGNQPQHF
TRBD2	TRBV19	once	TRBJ2-1	TGTGCCAGTAGTACCTCCGGGACTAGCTCCTACAATGAGCAGTTCTTC	CASSTSGTSSYNEQFF
-	TRBV28	many	TRBJ1-1	TGTGCCAGCAGACTCGGGGGCACTGAAGCTTTCTTT	CASRLGGTEAFF
-	TRBV5-1	-	TRBJ1-2	TGCGCCAGCAGCACAGAAGACAACTCAGGCGGCTACACCTTC	CASSTEDNSGGYTF
-	TRBV6-1	few	TRBJ1-5	TGTGCCAGCAACCCGACAGGACCATCCTGGCCCCAGCATTTT	CASNPTGPSWPQHF
-	TRBV20-1	-	TRBJ1-5	TGCAGTGCTCGCTCCATTCGCGCGACAGTGGGTCAGCCCCAGCATTTT	CSARSIRATVGQPQHF
TRBD1	TRBV2	many	TRBJ2-2	TGTGCCAGCAGCGGACAGGGCTGGGACACCGGGGAGCTGTTTTTT	CASSGQGWDTGELFF
TRBD2	TRBV12-3/TRBV12-4	many	TRBJ2-1	TGTGCCAGCAGTTTACTAGCGGGGGCTTATGAGCAGTTCTTC	CASSLLAGAYEQFF
TRBD1	TRBV9	many	TRBJ2-7	TGTGCCAGCATCACCTCCGGGACAGGCGTTTTCGAGCAGTACTTC	CASITSGTGVFEQYF
-	TRBV29-1	many	TRBJ2-7	TGCAGCGTTGGGCCCACAGGGCTAGCGAGCTACGAGCAGTACTTC	CSVGPTGLASYEQYF
TRBD1	TRBV18	-	TRBJ2-1	TGTGCCAGCTCACCACAGGGGGCGAACGATGCGCAGTTCTTC	CASSPQGANDAQFF
-	TRBV12-3/TRBV12-4	-	TRBJ2-3	TGTGCCAGCAGTCCCGATGGACTATACCGAAGCGAGACGGACACGCAGTATTTT	CASSPDGLYRSETDTQYF
-	TRBV6-1	-	TRBJ1-3	TGTGCCAGCAGTGCCCGACGGACGGCCAGCTCTGGAAACGCCATATATTTT	CASSARRTASSGNAIYF
-	TRBV9	many	TRBJ2-1	TGTGCCAGCAGCGTAGTGGGGGGGCCCTACAATGAGCAGTTCTTC	CASSVVGGPYNEQFF
TRBD2	TRBV20-1	-	TRBJ2-5	TGCAGTGCTAGTCCTCCTCGACTAGCGGGGGGGAAGACCCAGTACTTC	CSASPPRLAGGKTQYF
-	TRBV5-1	-	TRBJ2-5	TGCGCCAGCAGCCAAGTCGGGACAAAAGGGGAGACCCAGTACTTC	CASSQVGTKGETQYF
-	TRBV30	many	TRBJ2-7	TGTGCCTGGAGTGTACTGTGGGGCCCGGGGGAGCAGTACTTC	CAWSVLWGPGEQYF
TRBD1	TRBV28	many	TRBJ2-1	TGTGCCAGCAGTTTCCCCCCGAGTAGGGGGCTTTACAATGAGCAGTTCTTC	CASSFPPSRGLYNEQFF
-	TRBV6-1	many	TRBJ1-2	TGTGCCAGCAGCGCCATGGGACGGATAGCTAACTATGGCTACACCTTC	CASSAMGRIANYGYTF
TRBD2	TRBV28	-	TRBJ2-7	TGTGCCAACAGTTTTCGACTAGCGGATACCTCCTACGAGCAGTACTTC	CANSFRLADTSYEQYF
TRBD1	TRBV29-1	many	TRBJ1-1	TGCAGTCTTACCGGGACAGGGATCACTGAAGCTTTCTTT	CSLTGTGITEAFF
-	TRBV27	many	TRBJ1-4	TGTGCCAGCAGCCCCCTCCGAGGGGATTTTGAAAAACTGTTTTTT	CASSPLRGDFEKLFF
-	TRBV30	many	TRBJ2-1	TGTGCCTGGAGTGTAGGGTGGGCTGACAATGAGCAGTTCTTC	CAWSVGWADNEQFF
-	TRBV27	many	TRBJ2-2	TGTGCCAGCAGTTTACGGATTCACGGGGAGCTGTTTTTT	CASSLRIHGELFF
TRBD2	TRBV20-1	many	TRBJ2-5	TGCAGTGCTGTGATCCGGACTAGCGGACATTTTGAGACCCAGTACTTC	CSAVIRTSGHFETQYF
TRBD1	TRBV11-2	many	TRBJ1-6	TGTGCCAGCACCTCGAGACAGGGGAACAATTCACCCCTCCACTTT	CASTSRQGNNSPLHF
-	TRBV6-1	many	TRBJ1-2	TGTGCCAGCAAGCCTCGGGGCCTCGTTGACTATGGCTACACCTTC	CASKPRGLVDYGYTF
-	TRBV5-1	few	TRBJ2-2	TGCGCCAGCAGCTTGGAGCGCGGCAGGGTGAACACCGGGGAGCTGTTTTTT	CASSLERGRVNTGELFF
-	TRBV7-2	many	TRBJ2-7	TGTGCCAGCAGCTTAGCTCTCGGCTACGAGCAGTACTTC	CASSLALGYEQYF
-	TRBV20-1	many	TRBJ2-2	TGCAGTGCTAGAGATCGGGCCAGGGGCACCGGGGAGCTGTTTTTT	CSARDRARGTGELFF
-	TRBV18	few	TRBJ1-2	TGTGCCAGCTCACCCGGACCGGAACTTCCCCATGGCTACACCTTC	CASSPGPELPHGYTF
-	TRBV7-6	many	TRBJ2-3	TGTGCCAGCACCCTCCTTCGTGACACAGATACGCAGTATTTT	CASTLLRDTDTQYF
TRBD2	TRBV2	many	TRBJ2-1	TGTGCCAGCAGTGGCGGGCCCGGAGGAAGCGGGAGGGCCTACAATGAGCAGTTCTTC	CASSGGPGGSGRAYNEQFF
TRBD2	TRBV28	many	TRBJ2-1	TGTGCCAGCATTAGCGGGATGGGGTCCTACAATGAGCAGTTCTTC	CASISGMGSYNEQFF
-	TRBV11-2	many	TRBJ1-1	TGTGCCAGCAGCCGCGCCCAGGGCACTGAAGCTTTCTTT	CASSRAQGTEAFF
-	TRBV6-5	-	TRBJ1-1	TGTGCCAGCAGTTACCCCTCGGGGACGAACACTGAAGCTTTCTTT	CASSYPSGTNTEAFF
-	TRBV5-1	few	TRBJ2-2	TGCGCCAGCAGCTTGGATAATGTCCGGCCGAACACCGGGGAGCTGTTTTTT	CASSLDNVRPNTGELFF
TRBD1	TRBV4-1	-	TRBJ1-1	TGCGCCAGCAGCCTGGGACAGGGCGGGTTCGGAGCTTTCTTT	CASSLGQGGFGAFF
-	TRBV30	many	TRBJ1-5	TGTGCCTGGGGGGGTGGCGGCAATCAGCCCCAGCATTTT	CAWGGGGNQPQHF
TRBD2	TRBV27	many	TRBJ2-1	TGTGCCAGCAGTTTACTAGCGGGAGCCGGCGGTGAGCAGTTCTTC	CASSLLAGAGGEQFF
TRBD1	TRBV7-9	few	TRBJ2-7	TGTGCCAGCAGCTTAGCCAGACAGGGGGGGACTTACGAGCAGTACTTC	CASSLARQGGTYEQYF
TRBD2	TRBV7-7	few	TRBJ2-5	TGTGCTAGCAGCCAGGGACTAGCGGGAGTACTAGAGACCCAGTACTTC	CASSQGLAGVLETQYF